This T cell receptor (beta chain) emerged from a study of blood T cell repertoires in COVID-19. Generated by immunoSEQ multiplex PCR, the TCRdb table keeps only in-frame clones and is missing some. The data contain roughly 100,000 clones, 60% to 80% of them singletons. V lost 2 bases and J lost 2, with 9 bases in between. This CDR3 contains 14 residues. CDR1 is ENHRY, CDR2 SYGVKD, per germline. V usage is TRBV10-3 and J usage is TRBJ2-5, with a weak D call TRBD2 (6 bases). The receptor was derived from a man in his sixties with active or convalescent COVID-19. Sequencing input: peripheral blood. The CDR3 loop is CAISEGGEQETQYF. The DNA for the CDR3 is TGTGCCATCAGTGAGGGAGGGGAACAAGAGACCCAGTACTTC.